This TCR beta chain was sequenced for a study of blood T cells in healthy people across ages. The use of a sample-barcoded 5' primer and a J-beta primer mix characterized a second PCR of about 6 to 11 cycles. Via MiXCR, TCRdb re-called the 5' RACE reads, giving one row per CDR3 protein. The sample shows roughly 1.5 million distinct CDR3 sequences, 40% to 45% of them seen only once. The CDR3 length is 16 residues. Trimming cost V 3 bases and J 0 bases, with 14 bases left between them. Germline V gene lookup returns CDR1 KGHSH and CDR2 LQKENI. The sample was blood. This TCR was sampled from a woman aged 18-29 years in good health. This chain joins TRBV18 and TRBJ2-5, with D possibly TRBD1 on 5 matching bases. The CDR3 loop reads CASSPKQEWYQETQYF. CDR3 sequence (DNA): TGTGCCAGCTCACCGAAACAGGAATGGTACCAAGAGACCCAGTACTTC.